The 15 T cell receptor beta chains listed next were all sequenced from one sample in a study of blood T cell repertoires in COVID-19. Produced via immunoSEQ multiplex PCR; TCRdb's table is partial and in-frame only. The sample records some 45,000 clones, 80% being singletons. Input material: peripheral blood. All receptors come from a man in his 70s with acute or convalescent COVID-19.

The chain recombines TRBV5-5 with TRBJ1-4, with 9 bases that match TRBD1. V lost 2 bases, J lost 7 bases, and 6 bases stayed unmatched. CDR3 size: 15 residues. CDR1 and CDR2 from the germline V gene are SGHKS and YYEKEE (reference sequence). DNA of the CDR3: TGTGCCAGCAGCTTCCCCGGGACAGGGACTGAAAAACTGTTTTTT. As protein: CASSFPGTGTEKLFF.

The chain links TRBV18 to TRBJ2-7; maybe TRBD1 (6 bases). Trimming shortened V by 6 bases and J by 2 bases, and 11 bases separated the two germline ends. The germline gives CDR1 KGHSH, CDR2 LQKENI. The CDR3 sequence is 13 residues long. CDR3 bases: TGTGCCAGCTCTACGACAGGAGCCTACGAGCAGTACTTC. It is translated as CASSTTGAYEQYF.

The chain links TRBV6-4 to TRBJ1-5; D is unresolved. The germline V gene encodes CDR1 MRHNA and CDR2 SNTAGT. V was pared by 4 bases and J by 0 bases, with 4 bases between. The CDR3 sequence is 13 residues long. The DNA for the CDR3 is TGTGCCAGCAGTGCAGATAGCAATCAGCCCCAGCATTTT. Translation: CASSADSNQPQHF.

This clone was seen once. The V gene is TRBV30, the J gene TRBJ1-3; the D gene is possibly TRBD1 (5 bases). Germline CDR1 reads GTSNPN; CDR2 reads SVGIG (reference sequence). Trimming removed 2 bases at V and 0 bases at J, with 8 bases between. The CDR3 consists of 14 residues. DNA of the CDR3: TGTGCCTGGAGTACAGGCCTCTCTGGAAACACCATATATTTT. Translating it yields CAWSTGLSGNTIYF.

This clone was observed once. The chain couples TRBV19 to TRBJ2-3, with D possibly TRBD2 on 5 matching bases. Trimming removed 4 bases at V and 4 bases at J, with 12 bases between. Germline loops: CDR1 LNHDA, CDR2 SQIVND (reference sequence). The CDR3 covers 14 residues. The CDR3 loop reads CASSSFVRADTQYF. Here the CDR3 DNA reads TGTGCCAGTAGTAGCTTCGTGAGGGCAGATACGCAGTATTTT.

This chain joins TRBV16 and TRBJ1-6; TRBD1 aligns across 7 bases. Per the germline V gene, CDR1 is KGHSY and CDR2 is FQNENV. The CDR3 is 15 amino acids. V gave up 4 bases and J gave up 9 bases; unmatched junction bases: 9. DNA for the CDR3: TGTGCCAGCAGCCGGCCGGGACAGAGGACTTCACCCCTCCACTTT. Translating it yields CASSRPGQRTSPLHF.

The chain links TRBV27 to TRBJ1-5, with D possibly being TRBD1 (6 bases). The CDR3 totals 14 residues. V dropped 3 bases and J dropped 5 bases, with 11 bases sitting between them. Germline lookup yields CDR1 MNHEY and CDR2 SMNVEV (reference sequence). CDR3 nucleotides: TGTGCCAGCAGTTTCAGATCAGGGGATCAGCCCCAGCATTTT. Amino acid sequence: CASSFRSGDQPQHF.

This clone was detected a few times. V gene TRBV3-1 (or the pseudogene TRBV3-2) combines with J gene TRBJ2-5, with D possibly TRBD2 on 5 matching bases. The CDR3 contains 14 residues. Germline assignment: CDR1 LGHDT and CDR2 YNNKEL (reference sequence). V shed 5 bases and J shed 5 bases, with 15 bases lying between them. The CDR3 DNA is TGTGCCAGCAGCTCAGACGGGATCCGGGAGACCCAGTACTTC. Residues: CASSSDGIRETQYF.

This clone came up a few times. This rearrangement joins TRBV5-1 to TRBJ1-4; 11 bases match TRBD1. The CDR3 runs 14 residues. Germline V CDR1 and CDR2: SGHRS, YFSETQ. J gave up 10 bases and V 4 bases, and 6 bases lay outside the gene matches. This chain's CDR3 is CASSDRDRGGKLFF. The CDR3 bases are TGCGCCAGCAGCGATCGGGACAGGGGGGGAAAACTGTTTTTT.

The genes are TRBV5-6 and TRBJ2-2; 7 bases fit TRBD1. Germline V gene lookup returns CDR1 SGHDT and CDR2 YYEEEE. The V gene end was trimmed by 1 base and the J gene end by 4 bases; junction bases not matched to a gene: 4. The CDR3 length is 15 residues. The DNA of the CDR3 is TGTGCCAGCAGCTTGAGGGGGCTGGGCACCGGGGAGCTGTTTTTT. Its protein product is CASSLRGLGTGELFF.

The J gene is TRBJ2-3, the V gene TRBV5-4; a possible D gene is TRBD1 (6 bases). The V gene lost 4 bases and the J gene lost 4 bases, with 13 bases spanning the gap. The CDR3 extends over 14 amino acids. Per germline, CDR1 SGHNT and CDR2 YYREEE (reference sequence). This chain's CDR3 is CASSPDPGADTQYF. The CDR3 DNA reads as TGTGCCAGCAGCCCCGACCCAGGGGCAGATACGCAGTATTTT. The complete variable domain, with remaining parts taken from reference TRBV5-4 and TRBJ2-3, reads ETGVTQSPTHLIKTRGQQVTLRCSSQSGHNTVSWYQQALGQGPQFIFQYYREEENGRGNFPPRFSGLQFPNYSSELNVNALELDDSALYLCASSPDPGADTQYFGPGTRLTVL.

V usage is TRBV27 and J usage is TRBJ1-1; possibly TRBD1 for D (5 bases). Trimming took off 4 bases at V and 2 bases at J, with 11 bases between the two ends. The CDR3 length is 14 residues. CDR1 MNHEY and CDR2 SMNVEV come from the germline V gene (reference sequence). The CDR3 protein is CASSSLTANTEAFF. CDR3 nucleotide sequence: TGTGCCAGCAGTTCGTTGACAGCTAACACTGAAGCTTTCTTT.

This clone was recorded only once. The V gene is TRBV4-2, the J gene TRBJ2-7, with 12 bases lining up with TRBD2. CDR3 length: 18 residues. Germline V gene data show CDR1 as LGHNA and CDR2 as YNFKEQ. V dropped 2 bases and J dropped 0; count of bases not matched to a gene: 8. Here the CDR3 DNA reads TGTGCCAGCAGCCAACAACAACTAGCGGGAGGTAACTCCTACGAGCAGTACTTC. As protein: CASSQQQLAGGNSYEQYF.

This clone was found once. The rearrangement uses TRBV4-2 and TRBJ2-1; a possible D gene is TRBD1 (6 bases). V lost 1 base and J 5 bases, leaving 9 bases between the germline ends. Germline V CDR1 and CDR2: LGHNA, YNFKEQ. This CDR3 region has 14 residues. The CDR3 loop reads CASSQGTVNNEQFF. The CDR3 DNA reads as TGTGCCAGCAGCCAAGGGACAGTAAACAATGAGCAGTTCTTC.

The chain is built from TRBV28 and TRBJ1-6; the match to TRBD1 covers 7 bases. With V trimmed by 6 bases and J by 5 bases, 4 bases remained unmatched. CDR3 length: 14 residues. Germline CDR1 is MDHEN and CDR2 is SYDVKM. The CDR3 sequence: CASRIQGNNSPLHF. CDR3 nucleotides: TGTGCCAGCAGAATACAGGGGAATAATTCACCCCTCCACTTT.